The rows below give T cell receptor beta chains drawn from one sample of a study of cytomegalovirus exposure and HLA in healthy donors. Produced via immunoSEQ multiplex PCR; TCRdb's table is partial and in-frame only. The data show roughly 150,000 clones, 60% to 80% seen once. Sequencing was carried out using PBMCs. These receptors were obtained from a woman in her thirties in good health and CMV-seronegative. Both conserved end residues are part of each CDR3.

V gene	J gene	CDR3 protein
TRBV5-1	TRBJ2-3	CASRMGASTGFTDTQYF
TRBV30	TRBJ1-1	CAWRTTANTEAFF
TRBV5-6	TRBJ1-4	CASSEQPRLNEKLFF
TRBV11-2	TRBJ1-2	CASSYGQGSLYGYTF
TRBV11-1	TRBJ2-1	CASSQQRGTGGTNEQFF
TRBV27	TRBJ2-1	CASSLSWGQEQFF
TRBV27	TRBJ2-2	CASRTRVTGELFF
TRBV9	TRBJ1-4	CASSAEGQWEKLFF
TRBV6-1	TRBJ1-2	CASSRTANYGYTF
TRBV7-2	TRBJ2-1	CASSLWTSGGTMGEQFF
TRBV5-1	TRBJ1-5	CASSLEVEGHFSNQPQHF
TRBV9	TRBJ1-1	CASSVGGDTEAFF
TRBV2	TRBJ2-3	CASTPRVSTDTQYF
TRBV7-6	TRBJ1-6	CASSDRDRHNSPLHF
TRBV2	TRBJ1-5	CASRLESNQPQHF
TRBV6-5	TRBJ2-5	CASSYTGGETQYF
TRBV4-2	TRBJ1-2	CASSPTGYGYTF
TRBV7-9	TRBJ2-1	CASSSFDEQFF
TRBV4-3	TRBJ2-2	CASSQDRGGTGELFF
TRBV11-3	TRBJ1-3	CASSPSAVPGNTIYF
TRBV7-9	TRBJ1-2	CASSLASRRTRWHGYTF
TRBV9	TRBJ2-3	CASSVEAGADTQYF
TRBV30	TRBJ1-2	CAWSVSGGQTGYTF
TRBV6-1	TRBJ2-1	CASTERASYNEQFF
TRBV18	TRBJ1-5	CASSQLEGEGQPQHF
TRBV6-5	TRBJ2-7	CASSYGQGYYEQYF
TRBV7-8	TRBJ1-1	CASAFGNTEAFF
TRBV2	TRBJ1-5	CASKAGVQPQHF
TRBV4-3	TRBJ2-7	CASSQDLAYEQYF
TRBV5-1	TRBJ1-6	CASSFGTGDSPLHF
TRBV6-1	TRBJ1-5	CASKQQGGGNQPQHF
TRBV14	TRBJ1-2	CASSLSPISGYTF
TRBV5-4	TRBJ2-5	CASSFGTRETQYF
TRBV7-2	TRBJ2-1	CASKGGTGPSGEQFF
TRBV6-1	TRBJ1-5	CASKGVDRSGPQHF
TRBV18	TRBJ1-2	CASSPTGGDYGYTF
TRBV5-4	TRBJ2-3	CASSLLGVSDTQYF
TRBV7-9	TRBJ1-5	CASSLIANNQPQHF
TRBV7-2	TRBJ1-1	CASSSKAGRMNTEAFF
TRBV29-1	TRBJ1-1	CSVVVRVVTEAFF
TRBV2	TRBJ2-2	CASIRQGTTGELFF
TRBV7-8	TRBJ1-2	CASSRMGRKTNYGYTF
TRBV28	TRBJ1-2	CASETGGVYGYTF
TRBV6-1	TRBJ2-7	CASSALILYEQYF
TRBV11-3	TRBJ2-2	CASSLVSVGELFF
TRBV13	TRBJ2-7	CASSFPGQGYEQYF
TRBV4-1	TRBJ1-3	CASRVAGTDSGNTIYF
TRBV7-2	TRBJ2-1	CASTRDSYNEQFF
TRBV2	TRBJ1-4	CASRLSNEKLFF
TRBV9	TRBJ2-1	CASSPEGRGGNEQFF
TRBV5-1	TRBJ1-2	CASSRSRTGVDGYTF
TRBV27	TRBJ1-2	CASSRQSNYGYTF
TRBV7-2	TRBJ2-1	CASSPRQTYNEQFF